The T cell receptor beta chain under discussion was sequenced for a study of T cell responses to AZD1222 COVID-19 vaccine. General observations from the study: Spike-specific TCR breadth and depth both grew after two AZD1222 doses. Only a handful of individuals given AZD1222 were seropositive at baseline. Spike as a whole was targeted by vaccine-associated CD4 TCRs, dominant at 160-218 and 743-854.

CDR1 and CDR2 (germline): SGHNT, YENEEA. The CDR3 sequence is 14 residues long. The V end lost 2 bases, the J end lost 6 bases, and 10 bases lay between the germline ends. Repertoires were generated with immunoSEQ multiplex PCR, while TCRdb's copy carries only in-frame clones and drops some. The sample lists about 120,000 clones, more than 70% occurring once. Points on this clone: The target antigen is unknown.

The chain employs TRBV11-3 and TRBJ2-2, with D maybe TRBD1 (6 bases). The material was peripheral blood, obtained on day 0 of AZD1222 vaccination. The sequence came from an adult in good health. The CDR3 spells CASSLRTVSGELFF. The CDR3 DNA is TGTGCCAGCAGCTTACGGACAGTATCCGGGGAGCTGTTTTTT.